This T cell receptor (beta chain) was identified in a study of CD8 T cells in ankylosing spondylitis. As for this clonotype: Its antigen is as yet unknown.

TCRdb itself ran the 5' RACE reads through MiXCR, one entry per CDR3 protein. Altogether about 840,000 distinct CDR3 sequences are present, 12% being singletons, with the ten largest covering 0.51%. Points from the study as a whole: Seven or eight highly homologous variants formed a TCR beta motif that appeared characteristic of ankylosing spondylitis blood.

After removal of 1 base from V and 0 bases from J, the junction contained 12 bases not matched to a gene. This CDR3 is built from 18 residues. Germline V gives CDR1 DFQATT, CDR2 SNEGSKA (reference sequence). The chain is built from TRBV20-1 and TRBJ1-2; 9 bases are a match to TRBD1. The sequencing sample was made of blood, either unsorted or a sorted T cell fraction (not recorded which). This receptor was identified in a male donor with ankylosing spondylitis. CDR3 DNA sequence: TGCAGTGCTAGAGCTCCTCCCGGGACAGGGTCAGCTAACTATGGCTACACCTTC. This translates into CSARAPPGTGSANYGYTF.